One TCR beta chain is described in this entry. The data are from a study of blood T cell repertoires in COVID-19. V gave up 0 bases and J gave up 2 bases, with 12 bases separating them. CDR1 and CDR2 from the germline V gene are LGHNA and YNFKEQ. This CDR3 contains 16 residues. Sequenced by immunoSEQ multiplex PCR; TCRdb stores in-frame clones only, minus some. The data show a few hundred thousand clones, 70% to 90% seen once. Sequencing used PBMCs or T cells enriched from blood (not recorded which). The chain combines TRBV4-2 with TRBJ2-3, with a possible D match to TRBD2 (6 bases). The TCR sequence derives from a man between 25 and 39 years old who had recovered from COVID-19. This chain's CDR3 is CASSQEVAAPTDTQYF. For the CDR3, the DNA is TGTGCCAGCAGCCAAGAGGTAGCGGCCCCCACAGATACGCAGTATTTT.